Described below is a single T cell receptor (beta chain) sequence and its context. Germline CDR1 is SEHNR and CDR2 is FQNEAQ (reference sequence). The CDR3 extends over 16 amino acids. With 5 bases clipped from V and 7 bases from J, the junction kept 9 bases outside the gene matches. This entry belongs to a study of OX40 agonist ivuxolimab in advanced cancers. About the research overall: Patients' therapy was ivuxolimab, an antibody that acts as an agonist of OX40 (CD134). Among those treated, three patients had partial responses, one with hepatocellular carcinoma and two with cutaneous melanoma.

TCRdb keeps only in-frame clones here, not all; method: immunoSEQ multiplex PCR. The repertoire holds 10,000 or so clones, with about three quarters as singletons. This clonotype originated in an adult with an advanced solid tumor such as melanoma, head and neck, liver or kidney cancer. Source: CD4+ or CD8+ T cells sorted from blood, taken in a trial of the OX40 agonist ivuxolimab. J is TRBJ2-4 and V is TRBV7-9; TRBD2 matches at 12 bases. The CDR3 protein is CASSPRLAGVSNIQYF. DNA for the CDR3: TGTGCCAGCAGCCCTCGACTAGCGGGAGTGTCGAACATTCAGTACTTC.